These T cell receptor beta chains were read from a single sample in a study of vaccination and CD4 T cells after COVID-19. TCRdb recomputed calls from the PCR reads with MiXCR, one row per CDR3 protein. Here the sample spans some 10,000 distinct CDR3 sequences, under 65% being singletons. Their recognized antigens are unknown. Sequencing was performed on CD4+ T cells from blood, cultured in vitro. The source of these receptors is a human donor who had recovered from COVID-19. Both conserved end residues are part of each CDR3. D genes are given only for firm matches. Some rows have no size entry. The others give once, few or many, or a class for an expanded clone.

d_call	clone_size	v_call	j_call	cdr3_aa	cdr3_nt
TRBD1	.	TRBV5-8	TRBJ1-5	CASSSNLGTGINQPQHF	TGTGCCAGCAGCTCAAACCTAGGGACAGGGATAAATCAGCCCCAGCATTTT
.	few	TRBV15	TRBJ2-3	CATSSEVGNTDTQYF	TGTGCCACCAGCAGTGAGGTGGGGAACACAGATACGCAGTATTTT
.	.	TRBV15	TRBJ2-7	CATSRDDFLGRSYEQYF	TGTGCCACCAGCAGGGATGACTTTTTAGGCAGATCCTACGAGCAGTACTTC
TRBD1	.	TRBV10-2	TRBJ1-2	CASSESVGGGYTF	TGCGCCAGCAGTGAGTCGGTAGGGGGCGGCTACACCTTC
TRBD2	.	TRBV7-2	TRBJ2-1	CASSRGLAGGGEQFF	TGTGCCAGCAGCCGAGGACTAGCGGGGGGAGGAGAGCAGTTCTTC
.	.	TRBV5-1	TRBJ2-1	CASSSALVGLGEQFF	TGCGCCAGCAGCTCGGCGTTGGTAGGCCTGGGGGAGCAGTTCTTC
TRBD1	.	TRBV6-1	TRBJ1-6	CASPGQGARNSPLHF	TGTGCCAGCCCCGGACAGGGGGCTCGAAATTCACCCCTCCACTTT
.	.	TRBV6-5	TRBJ2-2	CASSYSRGSGTGELFF	TGTGCCAGCAGTTACTCCCGGGGCTCCGGCACCGGGGAGCTGTTTTTT
.	.	TRBV7-8	TRBJ1-5	CASSLGGTGNSNQPQHF	TGTGCCAGCAGCTTAGGGGGAACAGGTAATAGCAATCAGCCCCAGCATTTT
.	.	TRBV6-1	TRBJ1-5	CASSPGRGNQPQHF	TGTGCCAGCAGTCCCGGCCGGGGAAATCAGCCCCAGCATTTT
.	few	TRBV2	TRBJ2-7	CASSDRYEQYF	TGTGCCAGCAGTGACCGCTACGAGCAGTACTTC
.	few	TRBV12-3/TRBV12-4	TRBJ2-5	CASSFRGYETQYF	TGTGCCAGCAGTTTCAGGGGATATGAGACCCAGTACTTC
.	few	TRBV6-1	TRBJ1-1	CASSLPHTEAFF	TGTGCCAGCAGCCTCCCGCACACTGAAGCTTTCTTT
.	.	TRBV6-2/TRBV6-3	TRBJ2-1	CASSYPAGSGLYYNEQFF	TGTGCCAGCAGTTACCCGGCGGGGAGTGGCCTCTACTACAATGAGCAGTTCTTC
.	few	TRBV20-1	TRBJ1-2	CSAPEGGGSYGYTF	TGCAGTGCTCCCGAGGGGGGAGGGAGCTATGGCTACACCTTC
.	few	TRBV6-5	TRBJ1-5	CASSYGVSGNQPQHF	TGTGCCAGCAGTTACGGCGTTTCGGGGAATCAGCCCCAGCATTTT
TRBD1	.	TRBV19	TRBJ2-4	CASSIGGGQGEFVKNIQYF	TGTGCCAGTAGTATAGGAGGGGGACAGGGGGAATTCGTCAAAAACATTCAGTACTTC
.	.	TRBV6-1	TRBJ2-3	CASIPILATPPAQDTQYF	TGTGCCAGCATCCCTATATTAGCGACCCCGCCAGCACAAGATACGCAGTATTTT
.	few	TRBV19	TRBJ1-5	CASRFRQAGNQPQHF	TGTGCCAGTAGGTTCCGGCAGGCGGGGAATCAGCCCCAGCATTTT
TRBD1	.	TRBV7-2	TRBJ1-1	CASSLVTGGNTEAFF	TGTGCCAGCAGCTTAGTTACAGGGGGGAACACTGAAGCTTTCTTT
.	.	TRBV7-2	TRBJ1-1	CASSLGQGSSEAFF	TGTGCCAGCAGCTTAGGTCAGGGGAGCTCGGAAGCTTTCTTT
.	.	TRBV9	TRBJ1-6	CASRAGTNSPLHF	TGTGCCAGCAGGGCAGGTACTAATTCACCCCTCCACTTT
.	.	TRBV2	TRBJ1-1	CASSELRPFF	TGTGCCAGCAGTGAACTCCGACCTTTCTTT
.	.	TRBV7-9	TRBJ1-1	CASSLNQGGETEAFF	TGTGCCAGCAGCTTAAACCAGGGCGGAGAGACTGAAGCTTTCTTT
.	.	TRBV6-2/TRBV6-3	TRBJ2-7	CASSRDIALAKAYEQYF	TGTGCCAGCAGTCGAGACATCGCACTAGCCAAAGCTTACGAGCAGTACTTC
.	few	TRBV20-1	TRBJ2-3	CSAPPAANTQYF	TGCAGTGCCCCCCCAGCGGCTAATACGCAGTATTTT
TRBD2	large	TRBV5-5	TRBJ2-3	CASSLEKLAGGPRTDTQYF	TGTGCCAGCAGCTTGGAGAAACTAGCGGGGGGGCCTCGCACAGATACGCAGTATTTT
TRBD1	.	TRBV7-9	TRBJ2-7	CASSSRTGGEQYF	TGTGCCAGCAGCTCGCGGACAGGAGGCGAGCAGTACTTC
.	once	TRBV21-1	TRBJ1-1	CGSSKGAEVDTEAFF	TGTGGCAGCAGCAAAGGGGCGGAGGTGGACACTGAAGCTTTCTTT
TRBD1	.	TRBV27	TRBJ2-7	CASSPTGAEQYF	TGTGCCAGCAGTCCGACAGGGGCGGAGCAGTACTTC
TRBD1	.	TRBV12-5	TRBJ2-5	CASAGTGGQETQYF	TGTGCTAGCGCCGGGACAGGGGGCCAAGAGACCCAGTACTTC
.	.	TRBV28	TRBJ2-2	CASSFRGLGTGELFF	TGTGCCAGCAGTTTCCGAGGTCTCGGGACCGGGGAGCTGTTTTTT
.	.	TRBV2	TRBJ2-3	CASSEGSGYTDTQYF	TGTGCCAGCAGTGAGGGTAGCGGATACACAGATACGCAGTATTTT
.	few	TRBV6-1	TRBJ2-7	CASSETGGQGYEQYF	TGTGCCAGCAGTGAAACTGGGGGTCAAGGCTACGAGCAGTACTTC
.	.	TRBV23-1	TRBJ2-7	CASSQWGILPYEQYF	TGCGCCAGCAGTCAATGGGGAATTCTCCCCTACGAGCAGTACTTC
.	.	TRBV11-3	TRBJ2-5	CASSLVPTRKETQYF	TGTGCCAGCAGCTTAGTCCCGACTAGAAAAGAGACCCAGTACTTC